This note documents a single T cell receptor (beta chain) sequence. This specimen belongs to a study of CD8 T cells in Susac syndrome. CDR1 is MGHRA, CDR2 YSYEKL, per germline. This CDR3 is 16 amino acids long. Trimming removed 1 base from V and 6 bases from J, with 19 bases in between. An amount of RNA that ranged from roughly 0.5 to 1 ug was reverse transcribed with random hexamers. TCRdb reanalysed the immunoSEQ multiplex PCR reads using MiXCR and keeps one entry per CDR3 protein. The sample has around 95,000 distinct CDR3 sequences, roughly 96% seen once. Material for sequencing was CD8+ T cells from PBMCs. The chain employs TRBV4-1 and TRBJ2-7, with D possibly called TRBD1 or TRBD2 (5 bases each). This TCR derives from a human donor with Susac syndrome. The CDR3, as DNA: TGCGCCAGCAGCCAAGTACCCTTCCGGGGACCCGGCGAGCAGTACTTC. Translating gives CASSQVPFRGPGEQYF.